This entry lists 11 T cell receptor beta chains sequenced from one sample in a study of OX40 agonist ivuxolimab in advanced cancers. This table comes from immunoSEQ multiplex PCR, and its TCRdb copy is limited to in-frame clones, with some not included. The sample comprises approximately 60,000 clones, roughly 89% of which are singletons, and almost 0.65% rests with the top ten. The sample was CD4+ or CD8+ T cells sorted from blood, taken in a trial of the OX40 agonist ivuxolimab. These receptors all stem from an adult with an advanced solid tumor such as melanoma, head and neck, liver or kidney cancer.

The chain has TRBV11-1 and TRBJ1-6; D ambiguous. The CDR3 totals 12 residues. V was clipped by 5 bases and J by 9 bases, with 8 bases between them. Looked up from germline, CDR1 is SGHAT and CDR2 is FQDESV (reference sequence). The CDR3 protein is CASSAIGSPLHF. The CDR3 DNA reads as TGTGCCAGCAGCGCGATCGGTTCACCCCTCCACTTT.

This chain connects TRBV18 to TRBJ1-6, with a weak D call TRBD1 (5 bases). From germline, CDR1 is KGHSH and CDR2 LQKENI. The V end was cut by 7 bases, the J end by 7 bases, with 20 bases between. CDR3 length equals 16 residues. The DNA for the CDR3 is TGTGCCAGCTTAGAGGGGCAGGACAAGCAGAATTCACCCCTCCACTTT. It yields the protein CASLEGQDKQNSPLHF.

This chain uses TRBV5-1 with TRBJ2-5; TRBD2 matches at 9 bases. This CDR3 has 16 amino acids. Germline values: CDR1 SGHRS, CDR2 YFSETQ. V lost 1 base and J lost 4; bases outside the gene matches: 8. The CDR3 reads CASSLRAGGASETQYF. CDR3 in DNA: TGCGCCAGCAGCTTGCGGGCGGGGGGGGCCTCAGAGACCCAGTACTTC.

This clone was observed a single time. This chain links TRBV2 with TRBJ2-4; 9 positions agree with TRBD2. After removal of 8 bases from V and 7 bases from J, the junction contained 18 bases not matched to a gene. CDR1 is SNHLY, CDR2 FYNNEI, per germline. This CDR3 is built from 17 residues. CDR3 nucleotide sequence: TGTGCCAGCGCCCGGTCCCTTAGCGGGGGACCCCGGAACATTCAGTACTTC. This translates into CASARSLSGGPRNIQYF.

The J gene is TRBJ1-2, the V gene TRBV28; a possible D gene is TRBD1 (6 bases). V lost 5 bases to trimming and J lost 4 bases, with 17 bases between them. The germline gives CDR1 MDHEN, CDR2 SYDVKM. The CDR3 extends over 15 amino acids. The CDR3 reads CASSLSGGRSYGYTF. For the CDR3, the DNA is TGTGCCAGCAGTCTTTCCGGGGGGCGCAGCTATGGCTACACCTTC.

V and J are TRBV27 and TRBJ2-7; D call uncertain. The germline CDR1 and CDR2 sequences are MNHEY and SMNVEV (reference sequence). V lost 3 bases, J lost 0 bases, and 15 bases lay in between. The CDR3 covers 16 residues. CDR3 sequence reads: CASSFQPPPGSYEQYF. In DNA form, the CDR3 reads TGTGCCAGCAGTTTCCAACCGCCCCCGGGCTCCTACGAGCAGTACTTC.

The chain uses TRBV4-3 and TRBJ1-4; D unresolved. There are 16 residues in the CDR3. Trimming stripped 0 bases from V and 0 bases from J, with 8 bases between. CDR1 LGHNA and CDR2 YSLEER come from the germline V gene. The CDR3 reads CASSQDRGTTNEKLFF. CDR3 nucleotide sequence: TGCGCCAGCAGCCAAGATCGAGGTACAACTAATGAAAAACTGTTTTTT.

This clone came up a few times. In DNA form, the CDR3 reads TGTGCCAGTAGCCTGACAGGGGATAATTCACCCCTCCACTTT. Residues: CASSLTGDNSPLHF. The chain links TRBV19 to TRBJ1-6, with 8 bases lining up with TRBD1. This CDR3 contains 14 residues. Trimming at V came to 6 bases and at J to 5 bases, leaving 3 bases not matched to a gene. Germline assignment: CDR1 LNHDA and CDR2 SQIVND (reference sequence).

The chain has TRBV19 and TRBJ2-3, with 9 bases matching TRBD2. The germline V gene encodes CDR1 LNHDA and CDR2 SQIVND (reference sequence). The CDR3 extends over 15 amino acids. Germline trimming cut 3 bases from V and 2 bases from J; bases unmatched to any gene: 3. CDR3 bases: TGTGCCAGTAGTATCGGGGGACTAGCCACAGATACGCAGTATTTT. It specifies CASSIGGLATDTQYF.

This chain connects TRBV7-6 to TRBJ2-2; TRBD2 aligns across 10 bases. The germline V gene encodes CDR1 SGHVS and CDR2 FNYEAQ. V lost 1 base, J lost 1 base, and 3 bases stayed unmatched. CDR3 length: 17 residues. The DNA for the CDR3 is TGTGCCAGCAGCTTAGGACTAGCGGGCCGGAACACCGGGGAGCTGTTTTTT. Residues: CASSLGLAGRNTGELFF.

The chain links TRBV7-6 to TRBJ1-1; 9 nucleotides agree with TRBD1. Germline-derived CDR1 and CDR2 are SGHVS and FNYEAQ. The junction had 2 bases not matched to a gene; V was cut back by 2 bases and J by 1 base. The CDR3 loop spans 15 amino acids. The CDR3 here is CASSLPGQGNTEAFF. The CDR3 coding sequence is TGTGCCAGCAGCTTACCGGGACAGGGGAACACTGAAGCTTTCTTT. Supplemented by reference TRBV7-6 and TRBJ1-1, the full variable domain reads GAGVSQSPRYKVTKRGQDVALRCDPISGHVSLYWYRQALGQGPEFLTYFNYEAQQDKSGLPNDRFSAERPEGSISTLTIQRTEQRDSAMYRCASSLPGQGNTEAFFGQGTRLTVV.